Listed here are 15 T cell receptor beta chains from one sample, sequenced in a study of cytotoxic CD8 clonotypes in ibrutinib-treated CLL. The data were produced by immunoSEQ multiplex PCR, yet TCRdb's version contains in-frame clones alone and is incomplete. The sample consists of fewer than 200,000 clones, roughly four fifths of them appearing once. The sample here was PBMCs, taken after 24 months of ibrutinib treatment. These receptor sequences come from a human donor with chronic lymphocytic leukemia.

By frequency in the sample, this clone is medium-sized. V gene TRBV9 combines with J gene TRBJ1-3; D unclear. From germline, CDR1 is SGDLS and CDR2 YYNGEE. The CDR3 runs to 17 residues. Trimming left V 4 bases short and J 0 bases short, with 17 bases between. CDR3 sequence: CASSHPLGSSSGNTIYF. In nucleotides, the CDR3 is TGTGCCAGCAGCCACCCACTTGGATCATCCTCTGGAAACACCATATATTTT.

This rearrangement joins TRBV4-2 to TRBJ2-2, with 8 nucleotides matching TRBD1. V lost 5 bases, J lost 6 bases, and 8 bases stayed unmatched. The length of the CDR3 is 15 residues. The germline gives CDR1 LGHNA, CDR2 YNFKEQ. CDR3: CASSGTQGAPGELFF. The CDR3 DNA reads TGTGCCAGCAGCGGAACCCAGGGGGCCCCCGGGGAGCTGTTTTTT.

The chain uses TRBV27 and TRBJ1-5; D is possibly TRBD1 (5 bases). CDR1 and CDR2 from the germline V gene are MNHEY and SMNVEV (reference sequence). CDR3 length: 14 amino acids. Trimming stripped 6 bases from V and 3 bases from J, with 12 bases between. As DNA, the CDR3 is TGTGCCAGCAGCTTGGACACATACAATCAGCCCCAGCATTTT. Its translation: CASSLDTYNQPQHF.

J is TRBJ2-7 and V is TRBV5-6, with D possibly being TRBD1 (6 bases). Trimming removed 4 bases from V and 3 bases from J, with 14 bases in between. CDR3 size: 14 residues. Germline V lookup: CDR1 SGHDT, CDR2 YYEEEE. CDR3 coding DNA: TGTGCCAGCAGCCCAACAGGGATAGACTACGAGCAGTACTTC. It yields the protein CASSPTGIDYEQYF.

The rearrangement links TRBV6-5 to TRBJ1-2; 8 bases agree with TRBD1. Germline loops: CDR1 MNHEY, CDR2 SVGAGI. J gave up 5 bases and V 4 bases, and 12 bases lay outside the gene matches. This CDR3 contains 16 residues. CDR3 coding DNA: TGTGCCAGCAGTTCCGACAGGGGCCCGGGAGGTTATGGCTACACCTTC. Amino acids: CASSSDRGPGGYGYTF.

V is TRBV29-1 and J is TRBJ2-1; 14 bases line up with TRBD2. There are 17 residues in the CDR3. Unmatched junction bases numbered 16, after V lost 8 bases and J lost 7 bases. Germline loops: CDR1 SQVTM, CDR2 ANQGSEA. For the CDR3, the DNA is TGCAGCATCCTTCAGGGACTAGCGGGAGAAGGGTGGAATGAGCAGTTCTTC. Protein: CSILQGLAGEGWNEQFF.

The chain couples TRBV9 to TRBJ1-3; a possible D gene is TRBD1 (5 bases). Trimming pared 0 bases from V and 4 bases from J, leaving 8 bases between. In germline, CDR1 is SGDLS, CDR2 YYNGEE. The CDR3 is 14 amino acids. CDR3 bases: TGTGCCAGCAGCGTAGGCAGGGCAGGAAACACCATATATTTT. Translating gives CASSVGRAGNTIYF.

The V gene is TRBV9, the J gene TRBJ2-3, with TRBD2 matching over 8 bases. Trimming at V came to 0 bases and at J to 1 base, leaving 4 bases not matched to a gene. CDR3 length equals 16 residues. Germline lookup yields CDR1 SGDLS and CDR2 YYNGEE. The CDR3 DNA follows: TGTGCCAGCAGCGTAGGAGGAGCGGGGGGCACAGATACGCAGTATTTT. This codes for CASSVGGAGGTDTQYF.

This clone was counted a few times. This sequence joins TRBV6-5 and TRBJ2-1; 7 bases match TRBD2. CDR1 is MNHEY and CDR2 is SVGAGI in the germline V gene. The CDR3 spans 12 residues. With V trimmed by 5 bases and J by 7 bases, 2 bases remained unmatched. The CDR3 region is CASSMGGNEQFF. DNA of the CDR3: TGTGCCAGCAGTATGGGGGGGAATGAGCAGTTCTTC.

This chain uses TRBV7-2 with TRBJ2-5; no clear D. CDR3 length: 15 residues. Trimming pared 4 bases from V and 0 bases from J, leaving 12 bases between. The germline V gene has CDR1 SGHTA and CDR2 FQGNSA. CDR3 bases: TGTGCCAGCAGCTCCTACAGTGAGTACCAAGAGACCCAGTACTTC. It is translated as CASSSYSEYQETQYF. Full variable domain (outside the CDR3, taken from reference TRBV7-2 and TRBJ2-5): GAGVSQSPSNKVTEKGKDVELRCDPISGHTALYWYRQSLGQGLEFLIYFQGNSAPDKSGLPSDRFSAERTGGSVSTLTIQRTQQEDSAVYLCASSSYSEYQETQYFGPGTRLLVL.

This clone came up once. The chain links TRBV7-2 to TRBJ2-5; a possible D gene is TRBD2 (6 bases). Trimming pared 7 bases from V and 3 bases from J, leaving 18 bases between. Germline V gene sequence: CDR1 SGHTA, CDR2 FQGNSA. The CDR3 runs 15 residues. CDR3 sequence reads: CASTFGGGGKETQYF. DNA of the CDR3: TGTGCCAGCACCTTTGGCGGCGGAGGGAAAGAGACCCAGTACTTC.

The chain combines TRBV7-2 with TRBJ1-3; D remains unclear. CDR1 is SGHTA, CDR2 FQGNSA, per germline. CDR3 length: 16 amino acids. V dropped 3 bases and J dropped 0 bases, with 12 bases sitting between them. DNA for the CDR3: TGTGCCAGCAGCTTCGGTCCCATTCGCTCTGGAAACACCATATATTTT. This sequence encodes CASSFGPIRSGNTIYF.

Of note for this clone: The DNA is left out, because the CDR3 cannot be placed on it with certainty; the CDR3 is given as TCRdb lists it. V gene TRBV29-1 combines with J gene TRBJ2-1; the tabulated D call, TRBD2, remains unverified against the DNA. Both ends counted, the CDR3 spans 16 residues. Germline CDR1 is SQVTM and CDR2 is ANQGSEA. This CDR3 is CSVERLADFRGNEQFF.

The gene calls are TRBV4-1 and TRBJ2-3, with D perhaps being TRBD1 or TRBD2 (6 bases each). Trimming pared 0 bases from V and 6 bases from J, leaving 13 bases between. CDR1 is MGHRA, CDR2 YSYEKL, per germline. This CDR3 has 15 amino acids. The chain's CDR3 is CASSQEGGGPDTQYF. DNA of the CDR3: TGCGCCAGCAGCCAAGAGGGTGGGGGGCCGGATACGCAGTATTTT.

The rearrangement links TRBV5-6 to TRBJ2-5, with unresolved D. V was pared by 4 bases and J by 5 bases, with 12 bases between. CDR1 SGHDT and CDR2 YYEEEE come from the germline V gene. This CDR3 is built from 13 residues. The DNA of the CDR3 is TGTGCCAGCAGCACCCGGCTATCCGAGACCCAGTACTTC. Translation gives CASSTRLSETQYF.